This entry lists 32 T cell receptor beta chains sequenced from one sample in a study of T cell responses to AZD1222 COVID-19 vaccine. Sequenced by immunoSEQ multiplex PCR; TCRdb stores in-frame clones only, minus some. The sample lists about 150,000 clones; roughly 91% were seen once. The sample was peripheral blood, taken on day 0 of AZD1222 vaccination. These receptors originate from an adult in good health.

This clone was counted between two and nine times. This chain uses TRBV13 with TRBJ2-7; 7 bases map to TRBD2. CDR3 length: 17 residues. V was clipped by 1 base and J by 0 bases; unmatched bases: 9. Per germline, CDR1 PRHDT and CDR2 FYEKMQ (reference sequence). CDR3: CASSLARWRGFSYEQYF. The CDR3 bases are TGTGCCAGCAGCTTAGCCCGGTGGCGGGGGTTCTCCTACGAGCAGTACTTC.

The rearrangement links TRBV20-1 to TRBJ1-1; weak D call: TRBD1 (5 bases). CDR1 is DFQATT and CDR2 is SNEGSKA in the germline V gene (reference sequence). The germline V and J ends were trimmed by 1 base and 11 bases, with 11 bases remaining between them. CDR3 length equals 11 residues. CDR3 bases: TGCAGTGCTAGAGGGGGCAGGGTGGCTTTCTTT. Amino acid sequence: CSARGGRVAFF.

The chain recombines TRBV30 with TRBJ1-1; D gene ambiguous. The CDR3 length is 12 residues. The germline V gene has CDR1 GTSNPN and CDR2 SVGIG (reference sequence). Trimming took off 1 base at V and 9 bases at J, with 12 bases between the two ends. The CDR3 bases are TGTGCCTGGAGTGACCAGAGCGTAAAAGCTTTCTTT. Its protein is CAWSDQSVKAFF.

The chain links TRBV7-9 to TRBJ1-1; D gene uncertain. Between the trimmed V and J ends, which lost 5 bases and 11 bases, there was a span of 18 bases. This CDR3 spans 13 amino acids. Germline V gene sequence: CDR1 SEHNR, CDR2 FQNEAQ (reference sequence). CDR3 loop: CASSPLLGLAAFF. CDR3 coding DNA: TGTGCCAGCAGCCCATTACTAGGACTTGCGGCTTTCTTT.

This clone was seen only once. CDR3 nucleotide sequence: TGTGCCAGCAGTTTAACTTCGTTCGGGGAGCTGTTTTTT. It codes for CASSLTSFGELFF. The chain has TRBV27 and TRBJ2-2; D not certain. The germline V and J ends were trimmed by 2 bases and 7 bases, with 8 bases remaining between them. The CDR3 runs 13 residues. CDR1 is MNHEY, CDR2 SMNVEV, per germline (reference sequence).

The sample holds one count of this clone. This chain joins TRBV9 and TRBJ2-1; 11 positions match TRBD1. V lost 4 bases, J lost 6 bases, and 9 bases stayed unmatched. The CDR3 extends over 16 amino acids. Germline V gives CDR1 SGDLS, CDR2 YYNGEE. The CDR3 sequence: CASSNQRGTGGNEQFF. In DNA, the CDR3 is TGTGCCAGCAGCAATCAGCGGGGGACAGGGGGCAATGAGCAGTTCTTC.

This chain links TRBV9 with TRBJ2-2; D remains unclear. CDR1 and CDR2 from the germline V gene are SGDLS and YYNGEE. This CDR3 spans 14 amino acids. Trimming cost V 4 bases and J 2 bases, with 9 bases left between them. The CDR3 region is CASSSRSNTGELFF. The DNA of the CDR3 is TGTGCCAGCAGCTCACGCAGTAACACCGGGGAGCTGTTTTTT.

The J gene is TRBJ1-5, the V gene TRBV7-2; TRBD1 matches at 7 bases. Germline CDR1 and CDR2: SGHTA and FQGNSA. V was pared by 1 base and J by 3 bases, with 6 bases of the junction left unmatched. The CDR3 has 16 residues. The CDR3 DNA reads TGTGCCAGCAGCTTAGTAGGGGGACAGTCCAATCAGCCCCAGCATTTT. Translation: CASSLVGGQSNQPQHF.

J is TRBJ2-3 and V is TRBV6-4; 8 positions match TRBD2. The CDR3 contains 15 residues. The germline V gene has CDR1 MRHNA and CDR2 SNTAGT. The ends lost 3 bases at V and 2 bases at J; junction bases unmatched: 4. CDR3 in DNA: TGTGCCAGCAGTGAAACGGGGGGGCCCACAGATACGCAGTATTTT. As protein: CASSETGGPTDTQYF.

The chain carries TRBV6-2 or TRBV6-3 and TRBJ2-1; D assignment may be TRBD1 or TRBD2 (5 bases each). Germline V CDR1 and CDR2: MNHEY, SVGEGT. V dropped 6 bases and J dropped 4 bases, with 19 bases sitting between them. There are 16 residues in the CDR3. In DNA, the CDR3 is TGTGCCAGCAGCCGAGCCGGACACGGGGCTTACAATGAGCAGTTCTTC. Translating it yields CASSRAGHGAYNEQFF.

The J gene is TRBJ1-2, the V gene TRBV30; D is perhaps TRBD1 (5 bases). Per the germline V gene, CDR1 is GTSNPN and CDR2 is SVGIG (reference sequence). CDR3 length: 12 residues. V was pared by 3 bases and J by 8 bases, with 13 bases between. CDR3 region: CAWRGRAEGYTF. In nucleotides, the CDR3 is TGTGCCTGGAGGGGCAGGGCCGAAGGCTACACCTTC. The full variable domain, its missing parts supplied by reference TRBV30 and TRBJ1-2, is SQTIHQWPATLVQPVGSPLSLECTVEGTSNPNLYWYRQAAGRGLQLLFYSVGIGQISSEVPQNLSASRPQDRQFILSSKKLLLSDSGFYLCAWRGRAEGYTFGSGTRLTVV.

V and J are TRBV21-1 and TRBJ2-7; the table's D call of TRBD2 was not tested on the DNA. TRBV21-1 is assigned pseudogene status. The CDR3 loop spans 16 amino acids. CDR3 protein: CASSHPLGGKSYEQYF. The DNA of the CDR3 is TGTGCCAGCAGCCACCCTCTGGGCGGGAAATCCTACGAGCAGTACTTC.

The CDR3 spells CASRTGFQPQHF. For the CDR3, the DNA is TGTGCCAGTAGGACGGGATTTCAGCCCCAGCATTTT. V usage is TRBV19 and J usage is TRBJ1-5; D unclear. Between the trimmed V and J ends, which lost 6 bases and 6 bases, there was a span of 9 bases. The germline V gene has CDR1 LNHDA and CDR2 SQIVND (reference sequence). CDR3 length equals 12 residues. The whole variable domain, filled in from reference TRBV19 and TRBJ1-5, reads DGGITQSPKYLFRKEGQNVTLSCEQNLNHDAMYWYRQDPGQGLRLIYYSQIVNDFQKGDIAEGYSVSREKKESFPLTVTSAQKNPTAFYLCASRTGFQPQHFGDGTRLSIL.

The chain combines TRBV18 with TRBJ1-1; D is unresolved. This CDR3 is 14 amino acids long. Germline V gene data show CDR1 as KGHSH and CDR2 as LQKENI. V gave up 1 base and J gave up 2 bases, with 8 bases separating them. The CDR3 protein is CASSPQDANTEAFF. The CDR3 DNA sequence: TGTGCCAGCTCACCACAGGACGCAAACACTGAAGCTTTCTTT.

The chain's CDR3 is CASSFRGEETFF. The CDR3 DNA follows: TGTGCCAGCTCATTTCGCGGGGAAGAAACTTTCTTT. This chain links TRBV18 with TRBJ1-1; D unresolved. CDR1 and CDR2 (germline): KGHSH, LQKENI. Trimming left V 5 bases short and J 12 bases short, with 16 bases between. The CDR3 runs to 12 residues.

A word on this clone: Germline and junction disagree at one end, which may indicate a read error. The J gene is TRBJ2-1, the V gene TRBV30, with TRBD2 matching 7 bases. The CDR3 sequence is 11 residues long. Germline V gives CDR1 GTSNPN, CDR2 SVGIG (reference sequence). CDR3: CAWEGGTWPVF. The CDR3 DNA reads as TGTGCCTGGGAGGGAGGGACGTGGCCTGTCTTC.

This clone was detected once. In DNA, the CDR3 is TGTGCCAGTAGTGTGAGGCAGGGGAGCGGCTACACCTTC. Protein sequence: CASSVRQGSGYTF. V and J are TRBV19 and TRBJ1-2; TRBD1 might be the D (6 bases). This CDR3 is 13 amino acids long. The V end lost 5 bases, the J end lost 8 bases, and 15 bases lay between the germline ends. Germline V gene lookup returns CDR1 LNHDA and CDR2 SQIVND (reference sequence).

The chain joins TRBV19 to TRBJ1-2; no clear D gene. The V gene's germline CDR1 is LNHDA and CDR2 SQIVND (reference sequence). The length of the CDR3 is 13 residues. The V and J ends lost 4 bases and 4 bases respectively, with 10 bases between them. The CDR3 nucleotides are TGTGCCAGTAGTAGTTTAGACTCCTATGGCTACACCTTC. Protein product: CASSSLDSYGYTF.

CDR3: CASSLVGLGYNEQFF. The CDR3, as DNA: TGTGCCAGCAGCTTAGTCGGACTAGGCTACAATGAGCAGTTCTTC. The chain uses TRBV11-2 and TRBJ2-1; 7 bases are shared with TRBD2. The V segment lost 1 base and the J segment 3 bases; nucleotides outside the gene matches: 3. Germline V gene sequence: CDR1 SGHAT, CDR2 FQNNGV. There are 15 residues in the CDR3.

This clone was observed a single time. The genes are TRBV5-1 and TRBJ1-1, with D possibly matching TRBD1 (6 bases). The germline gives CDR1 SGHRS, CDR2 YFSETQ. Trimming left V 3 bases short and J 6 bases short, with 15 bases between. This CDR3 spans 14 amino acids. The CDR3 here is CASSSTGTSAEAFF. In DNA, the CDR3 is TGCGCCAGCAGCTCAACCGGGACAAGTGCTGAAGCTTTCTTT.

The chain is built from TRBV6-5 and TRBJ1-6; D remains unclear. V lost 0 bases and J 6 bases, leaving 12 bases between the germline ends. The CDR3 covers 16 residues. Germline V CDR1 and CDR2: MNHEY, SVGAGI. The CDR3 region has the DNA TGTGCCAGCAGTTACTCGATAGTGGCAGCTAATTCACCCCTCCACTTT. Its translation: CASSYSIVAANSPLHF.

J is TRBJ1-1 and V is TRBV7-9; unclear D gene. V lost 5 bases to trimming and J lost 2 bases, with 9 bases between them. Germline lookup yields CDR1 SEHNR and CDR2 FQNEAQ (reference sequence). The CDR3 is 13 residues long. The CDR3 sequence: CASSPTLNTEAFF. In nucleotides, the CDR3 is TGTGCCAGCAGCCCCACATTAAACACTGAAGCTTTCTTT.

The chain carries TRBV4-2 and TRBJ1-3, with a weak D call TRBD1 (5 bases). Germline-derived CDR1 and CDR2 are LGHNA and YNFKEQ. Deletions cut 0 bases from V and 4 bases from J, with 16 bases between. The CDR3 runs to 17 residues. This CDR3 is CASSQDFGGALGNTIYF. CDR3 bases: TGTGCCAGCAGCCAAGATTTCGGGGGAGCGCTAGGAAACACCATATATTTT.

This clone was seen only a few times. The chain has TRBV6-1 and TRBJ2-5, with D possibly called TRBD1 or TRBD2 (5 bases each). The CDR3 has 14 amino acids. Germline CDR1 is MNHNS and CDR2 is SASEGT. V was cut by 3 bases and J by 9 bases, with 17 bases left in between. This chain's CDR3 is CASSESSSQGSQYF. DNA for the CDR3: TGTGCCAGCAGTGAGTCTAGCAGTCAGGGATCCCAGTACTTC.

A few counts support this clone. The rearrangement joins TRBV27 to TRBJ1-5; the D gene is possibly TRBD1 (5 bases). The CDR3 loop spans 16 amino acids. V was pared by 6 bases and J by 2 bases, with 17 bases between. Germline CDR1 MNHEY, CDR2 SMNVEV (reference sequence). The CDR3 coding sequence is TGTGCCAGCAGCCGCACGCCCGGGACGGGCAATCAGCCCCAGCATTTT. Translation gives CASSRTPGTGNQPQHF.

Written as DNA, the CDR3 is TGTGCCAGCAGACTTAACAGGGACTACTATGGCTACACCTTC. Translation: CASRLNRDYYGYTF. The chain is built from TRBV6-5 and TRBJ1-2; D possibly corresponds to TRBD1 (6 bases). The CDR3 is made up of 14 amino acids. Trimming removed 6 bases at V and 3 bases at J, with 14 bases between. Per germline, CDR1 MNHEY and CDR2 SVGAGI.

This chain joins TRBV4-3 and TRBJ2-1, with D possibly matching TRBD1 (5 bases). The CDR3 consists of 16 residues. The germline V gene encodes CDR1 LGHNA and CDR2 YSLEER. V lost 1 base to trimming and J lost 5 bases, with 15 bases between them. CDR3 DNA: TGCGCCAGCAGCCAAGCGACACCCCAGGGCAACAATGAGCAGTTCTTC. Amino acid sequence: CASSQATPQGNNEQFF.

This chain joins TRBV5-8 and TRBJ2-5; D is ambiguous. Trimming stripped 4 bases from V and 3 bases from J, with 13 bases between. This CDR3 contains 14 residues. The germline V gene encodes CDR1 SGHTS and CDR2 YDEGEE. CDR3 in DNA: TGTGCCAGCAGCCACTGGGCTGCCGAAGAGACCCAGTACTTC. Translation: CASSHWAAEETQYF.

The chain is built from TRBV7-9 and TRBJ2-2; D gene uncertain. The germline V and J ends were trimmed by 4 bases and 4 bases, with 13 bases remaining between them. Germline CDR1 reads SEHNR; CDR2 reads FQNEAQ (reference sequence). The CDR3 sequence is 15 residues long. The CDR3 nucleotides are TGTGCCAGCAGCTCGGCCAATCAGGTCACCGGGGAGCTGTTTTTT. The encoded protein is CASSSANQVTGELFF.

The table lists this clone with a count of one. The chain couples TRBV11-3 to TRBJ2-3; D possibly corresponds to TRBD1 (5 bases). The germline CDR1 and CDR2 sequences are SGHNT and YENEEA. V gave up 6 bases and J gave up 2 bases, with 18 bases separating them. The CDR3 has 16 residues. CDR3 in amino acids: CASSSRQGRPTDTQYF. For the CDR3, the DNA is TGTGCCAGCAGTTCCCGGCAGGGCCGGCCCACAGATACGCAGTATTTT.

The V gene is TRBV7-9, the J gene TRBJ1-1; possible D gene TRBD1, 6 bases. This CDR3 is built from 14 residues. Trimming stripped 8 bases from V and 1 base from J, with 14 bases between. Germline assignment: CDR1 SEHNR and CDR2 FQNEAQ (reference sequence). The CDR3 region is CASGGPDRNTEAFF. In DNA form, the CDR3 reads TGTGCCAGCGGCGGCCCGGACAGGAACACTGAAGCTTTCTTT.

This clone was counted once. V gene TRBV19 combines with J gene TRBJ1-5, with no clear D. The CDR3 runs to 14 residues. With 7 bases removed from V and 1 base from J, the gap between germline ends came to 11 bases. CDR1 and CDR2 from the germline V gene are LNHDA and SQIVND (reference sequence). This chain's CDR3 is CASTEGWSNQPQHF. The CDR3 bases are TGTGCCAGTACCGAAGGGTGGAGCAATCAGCCCCAGCATTTT.